The 25 T cell receptor beta chains below all came from one sample that was sequenced in a study of vaccination and CD4 T cells after COVID-19. Treatment in this sample: approximately 9-day PBMC culture with coronavirus spike peptide pools or control peptides (ViraFEST assay). Their antigens are not known. Oncomine TCR Beta short-read sequencing was applied to DNA from cultured CD4+ T cells. TCRdb re-called the PCR reads with MiXCR, one entry per CDR3 protein. Of 10,000 to 15,000 distinct CDR3 sequences listed, 45% to 55% are singletons. Sequencing input: CD4+ T cells from blood, cultured in vitro. The receptors here all came from a human donor who had recovered from COVID-19.

This clonotype was seen only a few times. The genes are TRBV18 and TRBJ1-2; D gene unclear. CDR3 length: 16 residues. The V end lost 2 bases, the J end lost 2 bases, and 15 bases lay between the germline ends. Germline CDR1 is KGHSH and CDR2 is LQKENI. As DNA, the CDR3 is TGTGCCAGCTCACCAAATTCAGCTATACCCAACTATGGCTACACCTTC. This sequence encodes CASSPNSAIPNYGYTF.

By proportion, this clonotype is medium-sized (0.01 to 0.1%). The CDR3 here is CASRRKGSGGYTGELFF. CDR3 coding DNA: TGTGCCAGCAGAAGAAAGGGGTCGGGAGGCTACACCGGGGAGCTGTTTTTT. This chain uses TRBV27 with TRBJ2-2; TRBD2 aligns across 7 bases. The CDR3 runs to 17 residues. Germline trimming cut 6 bases from V and 3 bases from J; bases unmatched to any gene: 13. From germline, CDR1 is MNHEY and CDR2 SMNVEV (reference sequence).

By share of the sample, this clonotype is medium-sized. CDR3 amino acids: CARPGLSQETQYF. The CDR3 region has the DNA TGTGCCAGACCGGGACTATCTCAAGAGACCCAGTACTTC. The gene calls are TRBV21-1 and TRBJ2-5; the table calls TRBD2, which could not be checked here. TRBV21-1 is a pseudogene segment. The CDR3 spans 13 residues.

The rearrangement uses TRBV20-1 and TRBJ1-2; unclear D gene. The CDR3 sequence is 12 residues long. The V gene's germline CDR1 is DFQATT and CDR2 SNEGSKA (reference sequence). Trimming pared 7 bases from V and 3 bases from J, leaving 12 bases between. The CDR3 loop is CSVTPRDYGYTF. The CDR3 region has the DNA TGCAGTGTAACCCCGCGAGACTATGGCTACACCTTC.

This clonotype showed up just a few times. The chain links TRBV27 to TRBJ2-5; 10 positions match TRBD2. The length of the CDR3 is 17 residues. Germline CDR1 is MNHEY and CDR2 is SMNVEV (reference sequence). With 5 bases clipped from V and 5 bases from J, the junction kept 14 bases outside the gene matches. The CDR3 spells CASSPRRDSGGAETQYF. CDR3 nucleotides: TGTGCCAGCAGTCCCCGCCGTGACAGCGGGGGGGCGGAGACCCAGTACTTC.

CDR3 DNA: TGTGCCAGCAGCTTAGCCCTCAGGGGGCAAGGCACTGAAGCTTTCTTT. Amino acid sequence: CASSLALRGQGTEAFF. The V and J genes are TRBV11-3 and TRBJ1-1; TRBD1 aligns across 8 bases. The CDR3 loop spans 16 amino acids. V lost 1 base, J lost 4 bases, and 8 bases stayed unmatched. Per germline, CDR1 SGHNT and CDR2 YENEEA.

The genes are TRBV27 and TRBJ2-3; tentatively, D is TRBD1 (5 bases). CDR1 and CDR2 from the germline V gene are MNHEY and SMNVEV (reference sequence). V was clipped by 1 base and J by 0 bases, with 8 bases between them. CDR3 length equals 15 residues. The CDR3, as DNA: TGTGCCAGCAGTTTATTTGCAGGGAGCACAGATACGCAGTATTTT. As protein: CASSLFAGSTDTQYF.

The genes are TRBV28 and TRBJ1-2; 11 nucleotides match TRBD1. There are 14 residues in the CDR3. Unmatched junction bases numbered 5, after V lost 5 bases and J lost 6 bases. Germline CDR1 and CDR2: MDHEN and SYDVKM. The CDR3 DNA reads TGTGCCAGCAGTATCGGGACAGGGGGACATGGCTACACCTTC. This translates into CASSIGTGGHGYTF.

This sequence joins TRBV19 and TRBJ2-2; D possibly corresponds to TRBD2 (7 bases). Germline V gene sequence: CDR1 LNHDA, CDR2 SQIVND (reference sequence). V shed 5 bases and J shed 4 bases, with 14 bases lying between them. The CDR3 runs to 15 residues. The CDR3 bases are TGTGCCAGTAGTGCCGGGGGGACACCCACCGGGGAGCTGTTTTTT. It yields the protein CASSAGGTPTGELFF.

This clonotype was counted once. The chain is built from TRBV6-2 or TRBV6-3 and TRBJ1-2; TRBD1 aligns across 8 bases. There are 14 residues in the CDR3. V trimming: 5 bases; J trimming: 8 bases; junction bases outside the gene matches: 10. Germline CDR1 MNHEY, CDR2 SVGEGT. CDR3 DNA: TGTGCCAGCAGTCACGGACAGGGCCTTATCGGCTACACCTTC. It codes for CASSHGQGLIGYTF.

The rearrangement joins TRBV11-3 to TRBJ2-3; D is uncertain. The CDR3 is 13 residues long. Trimming stripped 9 bases from V and 0 bases from J, with 10 bases between. CDR1 and CDR2 from the germline V gene are SGHNT and YENEEA. The CDR3 DNA follows: TGTGCCAGTCATCGAGTTAGCACAGATACGCAGTATTTT. This sequence encodes CASHRVSTDTQYF.

CDR3 in amino acids: CASSKLDRVGYTF. For the CDR3, the DNA is TGTGCCAGTAGTAAGCTGGATAGAGTAGGCTACACCTTC. The chain couples TRBV19 to TRBJ1-2; unclear D gene. The ends were cut back, 4 bases at V and 8 bases at J, with 14 bases in the middle. CDR1 is LNHDA, CDR2 SQIVND, per germline (reference sequence). This CDR3 is built from 13 residues.

V and J are TRBV19 and TRBJ2-5; 8 bases map to TRBD2. V lost 1 base and J lost 5; bases outside the gene matches: 6. Germline V gene sequence: CDR1 LNHDA, CDR2 SQIVND (reference sequence). There are 15 residues in the CDR3. The CDR3 sequence: CASSIGSGGRETQYF. CDR3 in DNA: TGTGCCAGTAGTATAGGGAGCGGGGGACGGGAGACCCAGTACTTC.

The chain employs TRBV15 and TRBJ2-5; 7 nucleotides line up with TRBD2. The ends lost 0 bases at V and 4 bases at J; junction bases unmatched: 5. The length of the CDR3 is 15 residues. The germline V gene has CDR1 LNHNV and CDR2 YYDKDF (reference sequence). In nucleotides, the CDR3 is TGTGCCACCAGCAGAGATGGGGGGGGAGGAGAGACCCAGTACTTC. Residues: CATSRDGGGGETQYF.

V is TRBV7-2 and J is TRBJ1-3; 7 bases are a match to TRBD1. This CDR3 comprises 14 residues. The germline CDR1 and CDR2 sequences are SGHTA and FQGNSA. With V trimmed by 5 bases and J by 4 bases, 5 bases remained unmatched. The chain's CDR3 is CASSLPGGGNTIYF. CDR3 DNA: TGTGCCAGCAGCCTCCCAGGGGGGGGAAACACCATATATTTT. The full variable domain, in which reference TRBV7-2 and TRBJ1-3 provide the parts outside the CDR3, is GAGVSQSPSNKVTEKGKDVELRCDPISGHTALYWYRQSLGQGLEFLIYFQGNSAPDKSGLPSDRFSAERTGGSVSTLTIQRTQQEDSAVYLCASSLPGGGNTIYFGEGSWLTVV.

V usage is TRBV20-1 and J usage is TRBJ1-1; the D is unclear. V lost 1 base and J 7 bases, leaving 22 bases between the germline ends. This CDR3 has 16 residues. CDR1 is DFQATT, CDR2 SNEGSKA, per germline (reference sequence). The CDR3 bases are TGCAGTGCTAGAGTCGAGAACAGAGACGGGCGGGTTGAAGCTTTCTTT. It is translated as CSARVENRDGRVEAFF.

This clonotype came up once. J is TRBJ2-3 and V is TRBV11-3, with 11 bases lining up with TRBD2. The CDR3 runs 19 residues. Losses at the gene ends were 0 bases for V and 4 bases for J; bases not matched to a gene: 12. Germline V gene sequence: CDR1 SGHNT, CDR2 YENEEA. CDR3 residues: CASSLEGLAGGPPADTQYF. In DNA form, the CDR3 reads TGTGCCAGCAGCTTAGAGGGGCTAGCGGGAGGCCCCCCAGCAGATACGCAGTATTTT.

A note on this clonotype: With a much larger clone just one base away, this may be a read error. V and J are TRBV19 and TRBJ1-5; D gene unclear. The germline V gene has CDR1 LNHDA and CDR2 SQIVND (reference sequence). The length of the CDR3 is 14 residues. V was pared by 3 bases and J by 6 bases, with 12 bases between. The CDR3 sequence is CASSMSRLSQPQHF. The CDR3 DNA sequence: TGTGCCAGTAGTATGTCCAGACTTAGTCAGCCCCAGCATTTT.

By proportion, this clonotype is large. The chain carries TRBV5-4 and TRBJ2-2; possibly TRBD1 or TRBD2 for D (6 bases each). CDR1 is SGHNT and CDR2 is YYREEE in the germline V gene (reference sequence). CDR3 length: 17 amino acids. V dropped 0 bases and J dropped 5 bases, with 17 bases sitting between them. CDR3 DNA sequence: TGTGCCAGCAGCTTGGGGCAGGGGAGGAGTAGAACCGGGGAGCTGTTTTTT. It yields the protein CASSLGQGRSRTGELFF.

This rearrangement joins TRBV19 to TRBJ1-2; D ambiguous. The CDR3 covers 13 residues. The germline CDR1 and CDR2 sequences are LNHDA and SQIVND (reference sequence). V lost 6 bases, J lost 6 bases, and 14 bases lay in between. For the CDR3, the DNA is TGTGCCAGTAGAATAACGTCGTACGATGGCTACACCTTC. Protein product: CASRITSYDGYTF.

This chain connects TRBV6-1 to TRBJ1-5; TRBD1 matches 7 bases. The V gene's germline CDR1 is MNHNS and CDR2 SASEGT. The CDR3 sequence is 16 residues long. J lost 0 bases, V lost 8 bases, and 10 bases had no gene match. In nucleotides, the CDR3 is TGTGCCAGCTTAACCTCGACAGGGAGTAGCAATCAGCCCCAGCATTTT. It is translated as CASLTSTGSSNQPQHF.

The V and J genes are TRBV12-3 or TRBV12-4 and TRBJ2-7; unclear D gene. The CDR3 has 15 residues. V lost 0 bases to trimming and J lost 1 base, with 10 bases between them. The CDR3, as DNA: TGTGCCAGCAGTTTAGCGACCCCGGATTCCTACGAGCAGTACTTC. This gives the protein CASSLATPDSYEQYF.

This clonotype occurred a few times. The chain links TRBV6-5 to TRBJ1-1; D is uncertain. The germline V gene has CDR1 MNHEY and CDR2 SVGAGI. Trimming removed 2 bases at V and 0 bases at J, with 4 bases between. The CDR3 totals 13 residues. The CDR3 is CASSYTVNTEAFF. The CDR3 DNA follows: TGTGCCAGCAGTTACACAGTGAACACTGAAGCTTTCTTT.

V and J are TRBV19 and TRBJ2-2; 7 bases are a match to TRBD1. Germline V gene data show CDR1 as LNHDA and CDR2 as SQIVND (reference sequence). This CDR3 comprises 14 residues. The junction had 5 bases not matched to a gene; V was cut back by 3 bases and J by 7 bases. This CDR3 is CASSIEGASGELFF. In DNA, the CDR3 is TGTGCCAGTAGTATTGAGGGGGCTAGCGGGGAGCTGTTTTTT.

V is TRBV4-1 and J is TRBJ2-1; 7 bases agree with TRBD2. V lost 8 bases and J lost 2; bases outside the gene matches: 12. This CDR3 has 16 amino acids. The germline CDR1 and CDR2 sequences are MGHRA and YSYEKL. CDR3 in DNA: TGCGCCAGCGGTCTCTCGCCTAGCGGCACCTACAATGAGCAGTTCTTC. Protein product: CASGLSPSGTYNEQFF.